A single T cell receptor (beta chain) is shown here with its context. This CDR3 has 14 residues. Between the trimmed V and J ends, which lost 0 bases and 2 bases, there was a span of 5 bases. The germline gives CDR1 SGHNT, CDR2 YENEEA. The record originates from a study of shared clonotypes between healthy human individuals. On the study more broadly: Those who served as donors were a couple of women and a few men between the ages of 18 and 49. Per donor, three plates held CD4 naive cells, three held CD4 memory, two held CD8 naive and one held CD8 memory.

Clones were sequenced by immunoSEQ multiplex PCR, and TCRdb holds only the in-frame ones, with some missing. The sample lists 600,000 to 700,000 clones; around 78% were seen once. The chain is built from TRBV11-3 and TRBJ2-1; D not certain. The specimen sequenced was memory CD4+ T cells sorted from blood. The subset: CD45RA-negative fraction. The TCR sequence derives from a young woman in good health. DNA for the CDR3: TGTGCCAGCAGCTTAGATCAGCCCTACAATGAGCAGTTCTTC. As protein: CASSLDQPYNEQFF.